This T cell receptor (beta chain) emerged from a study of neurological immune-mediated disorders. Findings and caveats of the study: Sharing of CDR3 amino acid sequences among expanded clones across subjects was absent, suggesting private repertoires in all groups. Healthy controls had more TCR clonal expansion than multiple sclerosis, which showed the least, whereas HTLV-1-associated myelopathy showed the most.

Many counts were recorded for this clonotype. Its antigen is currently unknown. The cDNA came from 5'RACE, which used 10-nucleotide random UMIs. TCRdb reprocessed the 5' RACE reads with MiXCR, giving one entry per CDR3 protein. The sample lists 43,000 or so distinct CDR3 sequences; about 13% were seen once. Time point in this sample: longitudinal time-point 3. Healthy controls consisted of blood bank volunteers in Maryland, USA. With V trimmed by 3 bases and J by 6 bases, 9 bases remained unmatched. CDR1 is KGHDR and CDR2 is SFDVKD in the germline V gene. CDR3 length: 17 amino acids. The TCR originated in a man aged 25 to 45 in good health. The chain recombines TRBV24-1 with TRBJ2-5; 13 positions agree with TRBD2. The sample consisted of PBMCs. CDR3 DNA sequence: TGTGCCACCAGTGATACTGGGACTAGCGGGATTACCCAGACCCAGTACTTC. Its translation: CATSDTGTSGITQTQYF.